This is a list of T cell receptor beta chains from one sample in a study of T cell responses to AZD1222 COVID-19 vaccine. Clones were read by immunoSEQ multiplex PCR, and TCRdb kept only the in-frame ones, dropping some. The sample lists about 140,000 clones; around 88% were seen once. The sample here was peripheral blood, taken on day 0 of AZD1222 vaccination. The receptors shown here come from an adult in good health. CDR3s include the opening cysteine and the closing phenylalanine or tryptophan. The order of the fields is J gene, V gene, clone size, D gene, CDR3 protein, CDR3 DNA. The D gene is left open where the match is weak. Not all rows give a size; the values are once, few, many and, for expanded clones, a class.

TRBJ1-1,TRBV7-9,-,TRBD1,CASSAHQTGDTEAFF,TGTGCCAGCAGCGCGCATCAGACAGGGGACACTGAAGCTTTCTTT
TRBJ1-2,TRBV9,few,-,CASSGTQLYYGYTF,TGTGCCAGCAGCGGGACACAACTGTACTATGGCTACACCTTC
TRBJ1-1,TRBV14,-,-,CASSPILQIMNTEAFF,TGTGCCAGCAGCCCGATATTACAGATTATGAACACTGAAGCTTTCTTT
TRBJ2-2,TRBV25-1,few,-,CASSDRDTGELFF,TGTGCCAGCAGTGACAGAGACACCGGGGAGCTGTTTTTT
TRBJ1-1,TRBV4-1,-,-,CASSQERGLGTEAFF,TGCGCCAGCAGCCAAGAAAGGGGTTTGGGCACTGAAGCTTTCTTT
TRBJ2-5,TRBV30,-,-,CAWAGRGETQYF,TGTGCCTGGGCGGGCAGGGGAGAGACCCAGTACTTC
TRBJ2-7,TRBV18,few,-,CASSPQDAAYEQYF,TGTGCCAGCTCACCACAGGACGCCGCCTACGAGCAGTACTTC
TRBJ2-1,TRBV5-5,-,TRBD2,CASSHTSGSGSYNEQFF,TGTGCCAGCAGCCATACTAGCGGGAGTGGCTCCTACAATGAGCAGTTCTTC
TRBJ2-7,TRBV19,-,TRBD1,CASSTGQGREQYF,TGTGCCAGTAGTACCGGACAGGGTCGTGAGCAGTACTTC
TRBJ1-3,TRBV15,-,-,CATSGGQQGLGNTIYF,TGTGCCACCAGCGGGGGTCAACAGGGTTTGGGAAACACCATATATTTT
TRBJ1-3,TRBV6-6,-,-,CASTRYLGDSGNTIYF,TGTGCCAGCACTAGGTATCTGGGGGACTCTGGAAACACCATATATTTT
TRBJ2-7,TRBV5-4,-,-,CASSFWQGLGEQYF,TGTGCCAGCAGCTTCTGGCAGGGGTTGGGGGAGCAGTACTTC
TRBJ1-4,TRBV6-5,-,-,CASKQGGTNEKLFF,TGTGCCAGCAAACAAGGGGGAACTAATGAAAAACTGTTTTTT
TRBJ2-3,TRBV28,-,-,CASSRRLADTQYF,TGTGCCAGCAGTCGGAGACTAGCAGATACGCAGTATTTT
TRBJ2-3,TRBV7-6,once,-,CASSLPSTRFGTQYF,TGTGCCAGCAGCTTACCCTCGACTCGATTTGGAACGCAGTATTTT
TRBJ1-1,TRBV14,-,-,CASSQSLRTEAFF,TGTGCCAGCAGCCAATCGTTACGGACTGAAGCTTTCTTT
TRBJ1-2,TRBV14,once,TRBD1,CASSQDRGRNYGYTF,TGTGCCAGCAGCCAAGACAGGGGGCGGAACTATGGCTACACCTTC
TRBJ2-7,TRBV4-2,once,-,CASQLEASSSYEQYF,TGTGCCAGCCAACTCGAGGCTTCTAGCTCCTACGAGCAGTACTTC
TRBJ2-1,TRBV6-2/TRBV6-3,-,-,CASSPLGGRDDEQFF,TGTGCCAGCAGTCCCCTTGGAGGAAGGGACGATGAGCAGTTCTTC
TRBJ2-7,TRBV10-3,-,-,CAISDPQGRTYEQYF,TGTGCCATCAGTGACCCACAGGGAAGGACCTACGAGCAGTACTTC
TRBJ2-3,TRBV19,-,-,CASSMGVAGRDTQYF,TGTGCCAGTAGTATGGGGGTGGCGGGCCGAGATACGCAGTATTTT
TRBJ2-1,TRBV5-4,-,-,CASSTEVGMVDEQFF,TGTGCCAGCAGCACGGAGGTGGGGATGGTAGATGAGCAGTTCTTC
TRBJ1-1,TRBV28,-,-,CASRPRIHSRGEAFF,TGTGCCAGCAGACCCCGTATCCACTCGCGAGGGGAAGCTTTCTTT
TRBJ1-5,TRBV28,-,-,CASSLSTTRNQPQHF,TGTGCCAGCAGTTTAAGCACCACCCGGAATCAGCCCCAGCATTTT
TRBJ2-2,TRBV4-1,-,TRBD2,CASSPRLAANTGELFF,TGCGCCAGCAGCCCCCGACTAGCGGCGAACACCGGGGAGCTGTTTTTT
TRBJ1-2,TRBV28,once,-,CAIRQAGGYTF,TGTGCCATCCGACAGGCTGGCGGCTACACCTTC
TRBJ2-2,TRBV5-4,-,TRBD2,CASSGGGLAGPNTGELFF,TGTGCCAGCAGCGGGGGGGGACTAGCGGGCCCGAACACCGGGGAGCTGTTTTTT
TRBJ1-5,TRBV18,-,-,CASSTDRNQPQHF,TGTGCCAGCTCGACCGACAGAAATCAGCCCCAGCATTTT
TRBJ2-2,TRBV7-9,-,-,CASSLASMGGELFF,TGTGCCAGCAGCTTAGCGTCTATGGGCGGGGAGCTGTTTTTT
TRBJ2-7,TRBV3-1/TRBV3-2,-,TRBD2,CASSQLGGRAGEQYF,TGTGCCAGCAGCCAATTAGGCGGGAGGGCGGGCGAGCAGTACTTC
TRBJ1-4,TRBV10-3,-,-,CAISDQTSNEKLFF,TGTGCCATCAGTGACCAGACATCTAATGAAAAACTGTTTTTT
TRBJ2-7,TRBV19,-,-,CASSIGASVIYEQYF,TGTGCCAGTAGTATCGGGGCTAGCGTGATCTACGAGCAGTACTTC
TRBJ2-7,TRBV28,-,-,CASSLGGGEQYF,TGTGCCAGCAGTTTGGGAGGGGGCGAGCAGTACTTC
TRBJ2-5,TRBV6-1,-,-,CASSYSDKKTQYF,TGTGCCAGCAGTTATTCGGACAAGAAGACCCAGTACTTC
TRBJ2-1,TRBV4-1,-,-,CASSQRSSSYNEQFF,TGCGCCAGCAGCCAAAGGTCCTCCTCCTACAATGAGCAGTTCTTC
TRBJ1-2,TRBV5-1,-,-,CASSSGEVYGYTF,TGCGCCAGCAGCTCCGGGGAAGTCTATGGCTACACCTTC
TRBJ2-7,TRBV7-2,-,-,CASSFDSAYEQYF,TGTGCCAGCAGCTTCGACAGCGCCTACGAGCAGTACTTC
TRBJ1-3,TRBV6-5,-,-,CASSYSQGTGNTIYF,TGTGCCAGCAGTTACTCCCAGGGGACTGGAAACACCATATATTTT
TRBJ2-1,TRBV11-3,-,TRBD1,CASSLGGQGNYNEQFF,TGTGCCAGCAGCTTGGGAGGACAGGGTAACTACAATGAGCAGTTCTTC
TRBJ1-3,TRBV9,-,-,CASSVASVSSGNTIYF,TGTGCCAGCAGCGTAGCTTCCGTGTCCTCTGGAAACACCATATATTTT
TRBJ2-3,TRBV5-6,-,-,CASSFRGTHTATQYF,TGTGCCAGCAGCTTCCGGGGTACACACACGGCTACGCAGTATTTT
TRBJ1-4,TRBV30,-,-,CAWSGGLGPEKLFF,TGTGCCTGGAGTGGGGGTCTAGGCCCTGAAAAACTGTTTTTT
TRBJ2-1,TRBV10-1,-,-,CASSEYDSSYNEQFF,TGCGCCAGCAGTGAGTACGACAGTTCCTACAATGAGCAGTTCTTC
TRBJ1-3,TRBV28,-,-,CASTPFFVIQSRSGNTIYF,TGTGCCAGCACCCCCTTCTTTGTAATTCAGTCTCGCTCTGGAAACACCATATATTTT
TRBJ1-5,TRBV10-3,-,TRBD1,CAISITGGNDQPQHF,TGTGCCATCAGTATTACAGGGGGAAACGATCAGCCCCAGCATTTT
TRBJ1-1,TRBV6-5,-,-,CASSLHVWGDTEAFF,TGTGCCAGCAGTTTACACGTATGGGGGGACACTGAAGCTTTCTTT
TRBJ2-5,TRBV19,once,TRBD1,CASSLPGQGIQETQYF,TGTGCCAGTAGTCTACCGGGACAGGGGATCCAAGAGACCCAGTACTTC
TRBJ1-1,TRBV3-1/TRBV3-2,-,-,CASSVQGEGGTEAFF,TGTGCCAGCAGCGTCCAGGGTGAGGGTGGGACTGAAGCTTTCTTT
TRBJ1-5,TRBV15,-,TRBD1,CATVKSGGRYGNQPQHF,TGTGCCACCGTAAAATCAGGGGGAAGGTATGGCAATCAGCCCCAGCATTTT